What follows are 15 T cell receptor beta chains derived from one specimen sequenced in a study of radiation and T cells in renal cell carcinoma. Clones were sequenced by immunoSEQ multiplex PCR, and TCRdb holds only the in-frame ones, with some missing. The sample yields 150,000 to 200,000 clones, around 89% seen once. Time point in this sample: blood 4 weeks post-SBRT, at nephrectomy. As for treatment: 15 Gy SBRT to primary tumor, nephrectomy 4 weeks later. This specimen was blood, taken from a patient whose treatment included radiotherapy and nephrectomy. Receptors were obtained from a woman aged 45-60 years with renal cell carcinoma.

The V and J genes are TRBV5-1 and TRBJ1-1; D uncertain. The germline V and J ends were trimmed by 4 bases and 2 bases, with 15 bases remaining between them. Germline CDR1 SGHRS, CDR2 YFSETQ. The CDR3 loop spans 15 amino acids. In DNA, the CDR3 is TGCGCCAGCAGCACCGGAGCCGGCTCCAACACTGAAGCTTTCTTT. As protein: CASSTGAGSNTEAFF.

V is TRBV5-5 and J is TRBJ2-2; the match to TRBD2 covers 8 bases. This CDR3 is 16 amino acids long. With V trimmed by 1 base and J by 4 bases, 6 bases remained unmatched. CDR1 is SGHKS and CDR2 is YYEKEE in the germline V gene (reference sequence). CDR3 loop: CASSLSRGGVTGELFF. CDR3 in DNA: TGTGCCAGCAGCTTGTCCCGGGGGGGCGTCACCGGGGAGCTGTTTTTT.

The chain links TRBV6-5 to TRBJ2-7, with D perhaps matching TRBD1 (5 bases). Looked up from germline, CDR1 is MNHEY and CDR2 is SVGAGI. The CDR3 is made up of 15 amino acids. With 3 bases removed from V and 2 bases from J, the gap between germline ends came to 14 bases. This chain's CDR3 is CASSYNVWGTYEQYF. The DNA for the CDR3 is TGTGCCAGCAGTTATAACGTCTGGGGCACCTACGAGCAGTACTTC.

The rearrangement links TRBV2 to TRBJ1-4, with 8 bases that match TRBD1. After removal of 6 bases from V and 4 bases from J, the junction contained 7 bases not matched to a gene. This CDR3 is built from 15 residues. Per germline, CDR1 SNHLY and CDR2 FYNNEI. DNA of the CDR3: TGTGCCAGCAGATACCGGGACAGGATTAATGAAAAACTGTTTTTT. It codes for CASRYRDRINEKLFF.

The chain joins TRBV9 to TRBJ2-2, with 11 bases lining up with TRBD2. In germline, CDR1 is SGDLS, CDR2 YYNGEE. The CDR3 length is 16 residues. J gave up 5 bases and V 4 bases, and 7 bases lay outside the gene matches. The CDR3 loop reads CASSPGTSGRTGELFF. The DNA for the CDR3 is TGTGCCAGCAGCCCTGGGACTAGCGGCAGGACCGGGGAGCTGTTTTTT. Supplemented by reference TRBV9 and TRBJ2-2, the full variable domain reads DSGVTQTPKHLITATGQRVTLRCSPRSGDLSVYWYQQSLDQGLQFLIQYYNGEERAKGNILERFSAQQFPDLHSELNLSSLELGDSALYFCASSPGTSGRTGELFFGEGSRLTVL.

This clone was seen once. CDR3: CASSVFGGARTDTQYF. DNA of the CDR3: TGTGCCAGCAGCGTTTTCGGGGGGGCCCGCACAGATACGCAGTATTTT. The chain links TRBV9 to TRBJ2-3; 8 positions match TRBD2. Germline values: CDR1 SGDLS, CDR2 YYNGEE. The J segment lost 1 base and the V segment lost 2 bases, leaving 6 bases of the junction unmatched. This CDR3 comprises 16 residues.

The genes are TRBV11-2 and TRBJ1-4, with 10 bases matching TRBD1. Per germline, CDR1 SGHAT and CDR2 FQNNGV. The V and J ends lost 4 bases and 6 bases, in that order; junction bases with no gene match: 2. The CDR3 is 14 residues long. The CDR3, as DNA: TGTGCCAGCAGCTCAGGGACAGGGGATGAAAAACTGTTTTTT. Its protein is CASSSGTGDEKLFF.

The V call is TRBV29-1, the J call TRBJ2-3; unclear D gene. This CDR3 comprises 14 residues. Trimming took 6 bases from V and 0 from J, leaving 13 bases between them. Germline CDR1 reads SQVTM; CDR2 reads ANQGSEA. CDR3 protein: CSVVALASTDTQYF. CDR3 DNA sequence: TGCAGCGTGGTAGCTTTGGCTAGCACAGATACGCAGTATTTT.

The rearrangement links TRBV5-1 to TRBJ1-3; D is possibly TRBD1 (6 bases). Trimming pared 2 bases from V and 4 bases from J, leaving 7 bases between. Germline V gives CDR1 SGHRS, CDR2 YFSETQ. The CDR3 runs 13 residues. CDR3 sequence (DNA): TGCGCCAGCAGCTTTGGACAGGGAAACACCATATATTTT. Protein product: CASSFGQGNTIYF.

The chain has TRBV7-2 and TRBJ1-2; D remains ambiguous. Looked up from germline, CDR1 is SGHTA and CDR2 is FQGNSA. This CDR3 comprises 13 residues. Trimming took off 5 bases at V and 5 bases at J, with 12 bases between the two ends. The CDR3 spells CASSGSGYYGYTF. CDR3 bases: TGTGCCAGCAGCGGGTCGGGGTATTATGGCTACACCTTC.

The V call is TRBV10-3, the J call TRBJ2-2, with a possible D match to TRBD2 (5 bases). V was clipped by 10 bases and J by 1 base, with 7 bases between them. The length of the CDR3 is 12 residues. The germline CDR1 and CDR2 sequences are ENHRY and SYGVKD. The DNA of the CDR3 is TGTGCCACCGGGATGAACACCGGGGAGCTGTTTTTT. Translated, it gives CATGMNTGELFF.

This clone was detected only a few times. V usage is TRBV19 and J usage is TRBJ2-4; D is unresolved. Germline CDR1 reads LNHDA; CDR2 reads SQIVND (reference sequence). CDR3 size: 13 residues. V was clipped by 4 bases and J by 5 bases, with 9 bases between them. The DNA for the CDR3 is TGTGCCAGTAGTAGCCGGACGGAAAACATTCAGTACTTC. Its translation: CASSSRTENIQYF.

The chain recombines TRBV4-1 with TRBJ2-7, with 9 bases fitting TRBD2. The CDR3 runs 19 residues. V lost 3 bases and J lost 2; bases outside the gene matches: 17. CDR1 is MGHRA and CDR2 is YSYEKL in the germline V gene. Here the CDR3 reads CASSHFRLAGTDITYEQYF. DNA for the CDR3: TGCGCCAGCAGCCACTTCCGGCTAGCGGGGACCGATATAACCTACGAGCAGTACTTC.

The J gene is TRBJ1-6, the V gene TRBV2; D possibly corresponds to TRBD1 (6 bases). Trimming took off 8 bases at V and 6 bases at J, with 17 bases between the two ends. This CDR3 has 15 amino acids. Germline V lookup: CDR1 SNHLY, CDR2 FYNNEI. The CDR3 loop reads CASEGGGHFNSPLHF. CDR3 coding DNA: TGTGCCAGCGAGGGGGGGGGACACTTTAATTCACCCCTCCACTTT.

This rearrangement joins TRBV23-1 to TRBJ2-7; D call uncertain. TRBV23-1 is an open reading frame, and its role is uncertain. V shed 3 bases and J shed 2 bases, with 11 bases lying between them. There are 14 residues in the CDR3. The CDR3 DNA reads TGCGCCAGCAGTCATTCCCCTAGGGCCTACGAGCAGTACTTC. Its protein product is CASSHSPRAYEQYF.